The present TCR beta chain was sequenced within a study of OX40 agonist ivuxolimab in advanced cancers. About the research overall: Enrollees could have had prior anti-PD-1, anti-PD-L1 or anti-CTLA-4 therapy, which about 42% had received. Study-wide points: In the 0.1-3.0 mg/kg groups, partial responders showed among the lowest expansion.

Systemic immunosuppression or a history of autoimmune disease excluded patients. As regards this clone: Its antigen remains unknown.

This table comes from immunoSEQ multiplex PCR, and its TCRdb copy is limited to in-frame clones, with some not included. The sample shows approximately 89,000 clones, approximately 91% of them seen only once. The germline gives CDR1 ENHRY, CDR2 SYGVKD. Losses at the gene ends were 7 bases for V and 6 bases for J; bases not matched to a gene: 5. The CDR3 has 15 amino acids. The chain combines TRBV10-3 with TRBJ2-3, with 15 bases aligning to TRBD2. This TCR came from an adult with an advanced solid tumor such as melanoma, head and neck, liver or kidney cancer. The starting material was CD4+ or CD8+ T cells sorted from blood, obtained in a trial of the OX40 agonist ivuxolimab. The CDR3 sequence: CAITGTSGGIDTQYF. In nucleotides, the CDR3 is TGTGCCATCACCGGGACTAGCGGGGGGATTGATACGCAGTATTTT.